This is a list of T cell receptor beta chains from one sample in a study of OX40 agonist ivuxolimab in advanced cancers. The repertoire was sequenced with immunoSEQ multiplex PCR; TCRdb's copy has only in-frame clones and lacks some. The sample lists around 69,000 clones; around 88% were seen once. The sample in question was CD4+ or CD8+ T cells sorted from blood, obtained in a trial of the OX40 agonist ivuxolimab. The receptor source for this set is an adult with an advanced solid tumor such as melanoma, head and neck, liver or kidney cancer. Each CDR3 is given with its conserved first and last residue. The D gene is left open where the match is weak. Part of the rows lack a size; the others show once, few, many or a class for expanded clones.

NA,TRBJ2-7,NA,TRBV5-1,CASSLVGRVGDEQYF,TGCGCCAGCAGCTTGGTAGGCAGGGTGGGCGACGAGCAGTACTTC
once,TRBJ1-5,TRBD1,TRBV6-1,CASSEAYRGDYSNQPQHF,TGTGCCAGCAGTGAAGCTTACAGGGGGGATTATAGCAATCAGCCCCAGCATTTT
few,TRBJ2-1,TRBD1,TRBV10-2,CASGTGTGNEQFF,TGCGCCAGCGGGACAGGGACCGGGAATGAGCAGTTCTTC
once,TRBJ2-2,TRBD2,TRBV9,CASSASSGGTTGELFF,TGTGCCAGCAGCGCCAGTAGCGGGGGGACCACCGGGGAGCTGTTTTTT
NA,TRBJ2-3,TRBD2,TRBV6-5,CASRGLAGWTDTQYF,TGTGCCAGCCGGGGACTAGCGGGATGGACAGATACGCAGTATTTT
NA,TRBJ2-3,NA,TRBV4-1,CASSAGPASPSDTQYF,TGCGCCAGCAGCGCAGGTCCCGCGTCTCCGTCAGATACGCAGTATTTT
NA,TRBJ1-4,NA,TRBV19,CASSIARQPNEKLFF,TGTGCCAGTAGTATCGCCAGACAACCCAATGAAAAACTGTTTTTT
NA,TRBJ1-1,NA,TRBV6-5,CASSLETEAFF,TGTGCCAGCAGTCTAGAGACTGAAGCTTTCTTT
NA,TRBJ2-1,NA,TRBV7-2,CASSFNGGTGYNEQFF,TGTGCCAGCAGCTTTAATGGGGGAACGGGCTACAATGAGCAGTTCTTC
NA,TRBJ2-7,TRBD2,TRBV5-1,CASTTGFELAGSGSYEQYF,TGCGCCAGCACAACGGGGTTTGAACTAGCGGGGAGCGGAAGCTACGAGCAGTACTTC
NA,TRBJ1-3,NA,TRBV25-1,CASIRLSRRISGNTIYF,TGTGCCAGCATCAGATTAAGCAGACGGATCTCTGGAAACACCATATATTTT
NA,TRBJ1-6,NA,TRBV5-1,CASSTGLSSPLHF,TGCGCCAGCTCAACGGGACTCAGTTCACCCCTCCACTTT
NA,TRBJ1-1,TRBD1,TRBV18,CASSPWETGPIGDNTEAFF,TGTGCCAGCTCACCATGGGAGACAGGGCCAATTGGTGATAACACTGAAGCTTTCTTT
NA,TRBJ1-4,NA,TRBV6-1,CASMGWESEKLFF,TGTGCCAGCATGGGGTGGGAGAGTGAAAAACTGTTTTTT
NA,TRBJ2-1,TRBD2,TRBV9,CASSAGLAGGPRKVYNEQFF,TGTGCCAGCAGCGCGGGACTAGCGGGAGGGCCAAGGAAGGTTTACAATGAGCAGTTCTTC
NA,TRBJ2-3,NA,TRBV30,CAWKGAADTQYF,TGTGCCTGGAAGGGAGCGGCAGATACGCAGTATTTT